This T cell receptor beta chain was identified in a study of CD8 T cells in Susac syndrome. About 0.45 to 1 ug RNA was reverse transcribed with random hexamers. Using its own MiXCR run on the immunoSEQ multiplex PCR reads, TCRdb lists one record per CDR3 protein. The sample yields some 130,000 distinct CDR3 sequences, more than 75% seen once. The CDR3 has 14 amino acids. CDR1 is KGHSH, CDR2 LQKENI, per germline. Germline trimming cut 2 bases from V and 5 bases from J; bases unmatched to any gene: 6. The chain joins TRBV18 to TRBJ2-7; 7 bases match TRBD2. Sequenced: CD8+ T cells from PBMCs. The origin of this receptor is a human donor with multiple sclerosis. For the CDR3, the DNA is TGTGCCAGCTCACCATCCATCCGGGAGGACGAGCAGTACTTC. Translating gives CASSPSIREDEQYF.